This T cell receptor beta chain derives from a study of cytomegalovirus exposure and HLA in healthy donors. Germline assignment: CDR1 LGHNA and CDR2 YSLEER. V was pared by 0 bases and J by 3 bases, with 21 bases between. This CDR3 is built from 18 residues. Vbeta (60) and Jbeta (13) primers were used in the PCR. Sequenced by immunoSEQ multiplex PCR; TCRdb stores in-frame clones only, minus some. Reported are 80,000 to 100,000 clones; the ten largest clones contain just over 15%. The chain links TRBV4-3 to TRBJ2-7, with D perhaps TRBD2 (5 bases). The TCR comes from a man aged 45-60 years in good health and CMV-seropositive. Specimen: PBMCs. The CDR3 DNA reads as TGCGCCAGCAGCCAAGATGTTAATAGCGCAGTAACCCACTACGAGCAGTACTTC. Protein: CASSQDVNSAVTHYEQYF.